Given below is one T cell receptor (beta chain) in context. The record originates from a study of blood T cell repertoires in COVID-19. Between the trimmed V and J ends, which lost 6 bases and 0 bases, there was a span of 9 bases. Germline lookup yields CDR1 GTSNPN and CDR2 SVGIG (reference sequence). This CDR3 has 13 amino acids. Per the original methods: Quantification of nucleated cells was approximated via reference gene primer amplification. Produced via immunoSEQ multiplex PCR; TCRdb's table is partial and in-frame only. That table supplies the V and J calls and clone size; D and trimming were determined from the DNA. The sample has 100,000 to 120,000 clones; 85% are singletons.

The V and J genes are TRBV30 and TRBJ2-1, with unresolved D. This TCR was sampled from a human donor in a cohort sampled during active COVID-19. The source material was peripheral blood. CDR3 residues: CACASSSYNEQFF. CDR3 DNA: TGTGCCTGCGCTTCGAGCTCCTACAATGAGCAGTTCTTC.